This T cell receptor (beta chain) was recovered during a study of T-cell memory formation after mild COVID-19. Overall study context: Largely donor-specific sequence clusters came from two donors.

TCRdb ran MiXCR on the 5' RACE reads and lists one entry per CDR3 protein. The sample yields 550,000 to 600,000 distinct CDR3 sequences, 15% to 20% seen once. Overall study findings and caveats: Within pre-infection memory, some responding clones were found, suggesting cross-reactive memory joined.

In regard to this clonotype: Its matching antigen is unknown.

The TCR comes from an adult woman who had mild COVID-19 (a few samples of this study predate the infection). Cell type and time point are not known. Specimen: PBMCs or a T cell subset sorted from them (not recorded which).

The CDR3 spells CASSYSGRYTEAFF. The CDR3 region has the DNA TGTGCCAGCAGTTACTCGGGACGGTACACTGAAGCTTTCTTT. V gene TRBV6-2 or TRBV6-3 combines with J gene TRBJ1-1; the D gene is possibly TRBD1 (5 bases). Germline V gene lookup returns CDR1 MNHEY and CDR2 SVGEGT. CDR3 length: 14 residues. V lost 0 bases, J lost 3 bases, and 8 bases lay in between.